This T cell receptor beta chain was sequenced for a study of cytomegalovirus exposure and HLA in healthy donors. Regarding the study as a whole: Later on, a genetic analysis was performed. It linked a missense variant in DCLRE1C with V- and J-gene trimming of TCR beta. Per published accounts, TCR beta sequences correctly predicted the HLA-A and HLA-B alleles of most subjects. Some public TCRs appeared in many individuals, while most sequences were rare.

The ends lost 5 bases at V and 3 bases at J; junction bases unmatched: 10. The CDR3 is 19 amino acids. CDR1 is SEHNR and CDR2 is FQNEAQ in the germline V gene (reference sequence). PCR involved 60 Vbeta and 13 Jbeta primers. Assay: immunoSEQ multiplex PCR; the TCRdb copy retains only in-frame clones and omits some. The sample includes 80,000 to 95,000 clones, roughly nine tenths of them seen just once. With regard to this clone: The antigen remains undetermined.

Source material: PBMCs. The receptor comes from a man aged 30 to 39 in good health and CMV-seropositive. The V gene is TRBV7-9, the J gene TRBJ2-4; the match to TRBD2 covers 16 bases. The CDR3 bases are TGTGCCAGCAGCCCTGGGACTAGCGGGAGGGCCTGGGGCAAAAACATTCAGTACTTC. It translates to CASSPGTSGRAWGKNIQYF.